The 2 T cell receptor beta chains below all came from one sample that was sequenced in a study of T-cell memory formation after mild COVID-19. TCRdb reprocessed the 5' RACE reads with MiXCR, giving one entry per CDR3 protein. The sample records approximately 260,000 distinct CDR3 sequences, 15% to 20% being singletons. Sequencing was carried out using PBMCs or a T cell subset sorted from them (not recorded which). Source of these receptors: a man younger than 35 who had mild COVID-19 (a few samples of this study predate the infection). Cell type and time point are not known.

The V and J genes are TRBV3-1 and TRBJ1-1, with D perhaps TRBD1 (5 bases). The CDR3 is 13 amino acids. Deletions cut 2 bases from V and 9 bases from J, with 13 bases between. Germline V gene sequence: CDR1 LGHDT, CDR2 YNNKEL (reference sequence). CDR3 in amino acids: CASSQSDRTKAFF. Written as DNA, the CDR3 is TGTGCCAGCAGCCAATCTGACAGAACGAAAGCTTTCTTT.

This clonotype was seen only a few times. The chain's CDR3 is CASSLNAGTSSETQYF. The CDR3 DNA reads as TGCGCCAGCAGCTTAAACGCCGGGACTAGCTCCGAGACCCAGTACTTC. The genes are TRBV5-1 and TRBJ2-5, with 9 bases lining up with TRBD2. With V trimmed by 2 bases and J by 5 bases, 10 bases remained unmatched. The CDR3 has 16 amino acids. In germline, CDR1 is SGHRS, CDR2 YFSETQ.